The clone carrying this T cell receptor (beta chain) was observed many times. The antigen remains unidentified. Treatment of the sample: oral pan-JAK inhibitor, 5-10 mg twice daily. Individuals with alopecia areata gave both lesional scalp punch biopsies and peripheral blood for collection. The CDR3 is made up of 16 amino acids. Germline V gene data show CDR1 as SGHRS and CDR2 as YFSETQ. The V end lost 0 bases, the J end lost 1 base, and 13 bases lay between the germline ends. The data originate from a study of CD8+ T cells in alopecia areata. Study context: Patients took tofacitinib for 6 to 18 months, followed by 6 drug-free months.

Study-level points and caveats: Sequencing of scalp tissue also captures the resident alphabeta T cells of normal skin. Among the top 100, expanded CD8+ clones, as well as scalp clonality, were significantly decreased by tofacitinib.

Following extraction, RNA underwent reverse transcription to cDNA, which served as the sequencing template. Repertoires were generated with immunoSEQ multiplex PCR, while TCRdb's copy carries only in-frame clones and drops some. The sample holds 150,000 to 200,000 clones, approximately 52% seen once. The TCR originated in a human donor with alopecia areata. V gene TRBV5-1 combines with J gene TRBJ1-1; a weak D match, TRBD1 (5 bases). Here the sequenced sample was CD4+ T cells sorted from blood, taken at roughly week 58, from a patient treated with tofacitinib. The CDR3 DNA reads TGCGCCAGCAGCTTGGTAGGTACAGGTACGAACACTGAAGCTTTCTTT. Translated: CASSLVGTGTNTEAFF.